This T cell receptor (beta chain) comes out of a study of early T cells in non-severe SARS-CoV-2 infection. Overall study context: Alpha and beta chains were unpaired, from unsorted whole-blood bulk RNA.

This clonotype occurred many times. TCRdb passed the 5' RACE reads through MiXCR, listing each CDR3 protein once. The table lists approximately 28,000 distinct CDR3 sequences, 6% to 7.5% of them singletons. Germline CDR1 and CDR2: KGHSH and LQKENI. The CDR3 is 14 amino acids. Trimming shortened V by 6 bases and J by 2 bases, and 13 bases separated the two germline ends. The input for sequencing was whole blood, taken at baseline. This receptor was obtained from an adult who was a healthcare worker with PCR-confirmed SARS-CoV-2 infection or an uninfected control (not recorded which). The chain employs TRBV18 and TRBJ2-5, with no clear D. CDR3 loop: CASSRIRAQETQYF. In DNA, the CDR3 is TGTGCCAGCTCCCGGATACGGGCACAAGAGACCCAGTACTTC.